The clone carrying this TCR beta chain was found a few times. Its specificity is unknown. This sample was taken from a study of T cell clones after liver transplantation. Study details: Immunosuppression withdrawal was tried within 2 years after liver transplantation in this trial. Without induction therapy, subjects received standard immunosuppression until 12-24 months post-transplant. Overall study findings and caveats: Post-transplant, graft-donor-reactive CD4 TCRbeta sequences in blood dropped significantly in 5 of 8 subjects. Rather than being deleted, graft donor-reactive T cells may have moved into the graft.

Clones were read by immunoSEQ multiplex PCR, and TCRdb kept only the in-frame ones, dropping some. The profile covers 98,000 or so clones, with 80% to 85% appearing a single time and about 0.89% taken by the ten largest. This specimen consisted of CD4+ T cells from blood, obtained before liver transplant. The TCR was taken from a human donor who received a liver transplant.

CDR3 coding DNA: TGTGCCAGCAATTCGGACAGCGTTGGGCCGAAGACCCAGTACTTC. Amino acid sequence: CASNSDSVGPKTQYF. This chain joins TRBV7-9 and TRBJ2-5; TRBD1 is a possible D gene (6 bases). This CDR3 region has 15 residues. Germline CDR1 and CDR2: SEHNR and FQNEAQ (reference sequence). V dropped 7 bases and J dropped 6 bases, with 21 bases sitting between them.